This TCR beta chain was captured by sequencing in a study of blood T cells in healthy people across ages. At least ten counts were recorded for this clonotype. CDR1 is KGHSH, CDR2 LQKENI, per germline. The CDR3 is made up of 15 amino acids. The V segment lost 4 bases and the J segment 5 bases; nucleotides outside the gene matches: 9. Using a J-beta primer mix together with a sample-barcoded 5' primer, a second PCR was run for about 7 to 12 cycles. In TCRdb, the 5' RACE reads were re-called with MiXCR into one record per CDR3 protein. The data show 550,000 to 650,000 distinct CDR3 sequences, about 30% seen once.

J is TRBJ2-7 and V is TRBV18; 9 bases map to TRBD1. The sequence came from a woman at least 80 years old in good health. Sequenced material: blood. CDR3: CASSHGTGKAHEQYF. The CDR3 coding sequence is TGTGCCAGCTCACACGGGACAGGGAAGGCGCACGAGCAGTACTTC.